This record covers a single T cell receptor (beta chain). The table lists this clone with a few counts. Its antigen is currently not known. Nothing much larger sits one base from this clone, and base qualities are not available. The CDR3 runs 13 residues from the cysteine to the phenylalanine. CDR3 DNA is the only sequence kept; it has 39 bases, read in frame from the first base. The junction carries 11 bases between V and J, which are trimmed by 4 bases and 5 bases respectively. CDR1 and CDR2 (SEHNR, FQNEAQ) derive from the germline V gene (reference sequence). The donors belonged to the validation cohort of about 130 subjects, which was separate from the roughly 670-subject first cohort. The sample is drawn from a study of cytomegalovirus exposure and HLA in healthy donors (dated by TCRdb to 2015 to 2018). For context, the study as a whole: According to a later analysis, the roughly 120 validation repertoires were produced on the same platform as the 600 to 850 repertoires of the first cohort. The study was designed to test whether signatures of past pathogen exposure could be identified by cataloging public T cell receptors. High-throughput TCR immunosequencing, statistical association of individual TCRs with disease status, and machine learning were combined to predict cytomegalovirus infection status. A separate validation cohort of roughly 110 different subjects was used in addition to the roughly 700-subject first cohort.

Library prep was done by the immunoSEQ multiplex PCR assay. Regarding the original processing steps: A statistical classification framework was built to diagnose cytomegalovirus status from the catalog of TCR beta chain sequences. TCRdb provides this immuneACCESS table in a form limited to in-frame rearrangements. Some clones are lacking; in checked studies, under half of them reflect an unresolved V gene, and why the rest are absent is not known. From that table come the V and J calls and clone size; the DNA was used to work out D and trimming. For this sample the table gives 260,000 or so clones, of which less than 95% were detected only once. The ten top clones hold roughly 3% of the sample. General conclusions and limits of the study: Of the cluster scores, 85% to 95% were above 0 in a later analysis, which found that TCRs clustered in the first cohort also tended to co-occur in the 120 or so validation repertoires. The study listed approximately 150 TCR beta chains as associated with cytomegalovirus. In both the original and validation cohorts, the classifier was reported to diagnose cytomegalovirus status with high specificity and sensitivity. A few of the identified cytomegalovirus-associated TCR beta chains were confirmed in vitro to be specific for cytomegalovirus antigens. It was suggested by the authors that the approach could potentially be generalized to other disease states and immunological phenotypes. A later analysis had no HLA typing for the validation cohort, so co-occurrence there was scored across all 110 or so repertoires. Most TCR sequences were observed very rarely across donors, whereas some public TCRs were present in many individuals.

The sample consisted of PBMCs. The TCR was taken from a woman younger than 45 in good health and CMV-seronegative. The chain is assembled from TRBV7-9 and TRBJ2-5; the D gene is perhaps TRBD2, on 6 matching bases. At the DNA level, the sequence is TGTGCCAGCAGCTCGACCGGGGGTGAGACCCAGTACTTC. Its translation is CASSSTGGETQYF.